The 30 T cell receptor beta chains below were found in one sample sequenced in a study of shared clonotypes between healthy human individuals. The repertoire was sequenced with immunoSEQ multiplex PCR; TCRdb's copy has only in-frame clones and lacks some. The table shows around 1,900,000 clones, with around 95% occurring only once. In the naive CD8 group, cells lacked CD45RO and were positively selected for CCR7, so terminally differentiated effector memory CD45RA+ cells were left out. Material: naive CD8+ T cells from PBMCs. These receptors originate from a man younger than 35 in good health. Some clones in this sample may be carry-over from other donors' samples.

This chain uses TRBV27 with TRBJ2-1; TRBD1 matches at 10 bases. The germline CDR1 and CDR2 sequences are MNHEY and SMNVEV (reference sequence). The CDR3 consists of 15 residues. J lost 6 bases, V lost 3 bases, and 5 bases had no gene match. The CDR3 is CASSFPGQGTNEQFF. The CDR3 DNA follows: TGTGCCAGCAGTTTCCCGGGACAGGGGACCAATGAGCAGTTCTTC.

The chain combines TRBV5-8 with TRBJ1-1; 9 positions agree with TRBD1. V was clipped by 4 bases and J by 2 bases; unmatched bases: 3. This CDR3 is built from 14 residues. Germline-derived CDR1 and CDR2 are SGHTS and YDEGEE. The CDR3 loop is CASSEQGANTEAFF. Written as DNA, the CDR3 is TGTGCCAGCAGCGAACAGGGGGCTAACACTGAAGCTTTCTTT.

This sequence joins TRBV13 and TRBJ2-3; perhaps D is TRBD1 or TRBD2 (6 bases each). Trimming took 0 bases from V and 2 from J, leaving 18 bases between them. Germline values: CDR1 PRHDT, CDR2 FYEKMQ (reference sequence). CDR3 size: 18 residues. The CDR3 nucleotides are TGTGCCAGCAGCTTAGGTTCGGGGGACACCCTTTACACAGATACGCAGTATTTT. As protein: CASSLGSGDTLYTDTQYF.

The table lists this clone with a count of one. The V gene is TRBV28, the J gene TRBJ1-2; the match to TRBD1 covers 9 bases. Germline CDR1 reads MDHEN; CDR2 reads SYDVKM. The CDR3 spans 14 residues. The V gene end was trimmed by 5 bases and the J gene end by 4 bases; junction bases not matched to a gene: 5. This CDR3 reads CASSLRTGVYGYTF. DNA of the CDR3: TGTGCCAGCAGTCTCAGGACAGGGGTCTATGGCTACACCTTC.

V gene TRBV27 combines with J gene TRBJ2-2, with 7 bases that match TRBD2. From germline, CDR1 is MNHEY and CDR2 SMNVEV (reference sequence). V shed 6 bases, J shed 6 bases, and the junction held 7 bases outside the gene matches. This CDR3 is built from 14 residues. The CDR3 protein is CASSLGGWAGELFF. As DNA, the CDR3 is TGTGCCAGCAGCCTCGGGGGGTGGGCCGGGGAGCTGTTTTTT.

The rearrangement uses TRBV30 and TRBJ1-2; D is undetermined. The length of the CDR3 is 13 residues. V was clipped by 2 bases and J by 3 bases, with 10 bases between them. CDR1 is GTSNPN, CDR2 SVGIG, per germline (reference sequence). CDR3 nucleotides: TGTGCCTGGAGTCGAAATTACTACTATGGCTACACCTTC. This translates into CAWSRNYYYGYTF.

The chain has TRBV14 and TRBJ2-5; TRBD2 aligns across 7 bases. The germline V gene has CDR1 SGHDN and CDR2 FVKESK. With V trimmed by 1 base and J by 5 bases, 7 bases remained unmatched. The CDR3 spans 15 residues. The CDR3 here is CASSQVDTAGETQYF. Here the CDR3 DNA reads TGTGCCAGCAGCCAAGTAGACACAGCGGGGGAGACCCAGTACTTC.

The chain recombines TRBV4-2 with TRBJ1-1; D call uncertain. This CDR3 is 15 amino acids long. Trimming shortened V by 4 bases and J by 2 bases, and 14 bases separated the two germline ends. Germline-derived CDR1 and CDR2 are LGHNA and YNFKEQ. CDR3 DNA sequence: TGTGCCAGCAGCCCCTCCGGGCAGCATAACACTGAAGCTTTCTTT. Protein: CASSPSGQHNTEAFF.

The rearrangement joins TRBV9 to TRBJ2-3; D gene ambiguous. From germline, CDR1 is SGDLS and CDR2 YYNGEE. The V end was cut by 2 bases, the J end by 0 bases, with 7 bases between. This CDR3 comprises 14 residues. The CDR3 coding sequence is TGTGCCAGCAGCGTCTCCCCTAGCACAGATACGCAGTATTTT. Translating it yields CASSVSPSTDTQYF.

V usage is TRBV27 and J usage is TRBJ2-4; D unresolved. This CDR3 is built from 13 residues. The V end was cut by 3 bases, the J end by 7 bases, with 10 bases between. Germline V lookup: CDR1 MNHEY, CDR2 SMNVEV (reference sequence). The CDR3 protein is CASSFLPLNIQYF. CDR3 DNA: TGTGCCAGCAGTTTCCTTCCTTTGAACATTCAGTACTTC.

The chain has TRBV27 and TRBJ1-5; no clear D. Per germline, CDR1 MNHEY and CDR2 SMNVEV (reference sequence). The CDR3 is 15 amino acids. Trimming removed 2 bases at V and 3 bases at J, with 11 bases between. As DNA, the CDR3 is TGTGCCAGCAGTTTAGTTCGGGGAGTCAATCAGCCCCAGCATTTT. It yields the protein CASSLVRGVNQPQHF.

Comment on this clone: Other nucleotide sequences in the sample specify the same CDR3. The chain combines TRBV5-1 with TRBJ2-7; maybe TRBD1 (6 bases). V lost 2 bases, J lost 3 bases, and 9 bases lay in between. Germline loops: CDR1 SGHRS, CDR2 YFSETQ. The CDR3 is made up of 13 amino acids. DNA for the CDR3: TGCGCCAGCAGCTTTACAGGGAACTACGAGCAGTACTTC. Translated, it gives CASSFTGNYEQYF.

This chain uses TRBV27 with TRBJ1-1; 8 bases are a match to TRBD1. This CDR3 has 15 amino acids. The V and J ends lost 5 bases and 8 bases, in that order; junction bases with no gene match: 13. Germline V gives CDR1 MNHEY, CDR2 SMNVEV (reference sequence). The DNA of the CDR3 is TGTGCCAGCAGTCCGACCCGGACAGGGAAGCGGGAAGCTTTCTTT. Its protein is CASSPTRTGKREAFF.

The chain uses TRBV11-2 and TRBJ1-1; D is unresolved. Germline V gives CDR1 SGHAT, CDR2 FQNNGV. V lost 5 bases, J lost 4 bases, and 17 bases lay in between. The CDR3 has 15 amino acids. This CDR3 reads CASSPELGWSTEAFF. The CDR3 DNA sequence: TGTGCCAGCAGCCCTGAGTTGGGATGGAGCACTGAAGCTTTCTTT. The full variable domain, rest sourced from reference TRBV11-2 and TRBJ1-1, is EAGVAQSPRYKIIEKRQSVAFWCNPISGHATLYWYQQILGQGPKLLIQFQNNGVVDDSQLPKDRFSAERLKGVDSTLKIQPAKLEDSAVYLCASSPELGWSTEAFFGQGTRLTVV.

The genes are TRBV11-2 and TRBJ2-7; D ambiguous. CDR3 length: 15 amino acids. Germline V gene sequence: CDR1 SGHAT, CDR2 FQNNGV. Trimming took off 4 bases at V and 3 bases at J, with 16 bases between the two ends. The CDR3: CASSYHSTNYYEQYF. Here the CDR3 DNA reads TGTGCCAGCAGCTACCACTCTACTAATTACTACGAGCAGTACTTC.

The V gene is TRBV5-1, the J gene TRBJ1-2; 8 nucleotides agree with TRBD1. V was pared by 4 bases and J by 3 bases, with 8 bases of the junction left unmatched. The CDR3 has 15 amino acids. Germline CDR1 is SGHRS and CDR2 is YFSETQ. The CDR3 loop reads CASSPKTGDYYGYTF. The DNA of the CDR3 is TGCGCCAGCAGCCCTAAGACAGGGGATTACTATGGCTACACCTTC. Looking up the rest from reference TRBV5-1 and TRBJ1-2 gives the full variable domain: KAGVTQTPRYLIKTRGQQVTLSCSPISGHRSVSWYQQTPGQGLQFLFEYFSETQRNKGNFPGRFSGRQFSNSRSEMNVSTLELGDSALYLCASSPKTGDYYGYTFGSGTRLTVV.

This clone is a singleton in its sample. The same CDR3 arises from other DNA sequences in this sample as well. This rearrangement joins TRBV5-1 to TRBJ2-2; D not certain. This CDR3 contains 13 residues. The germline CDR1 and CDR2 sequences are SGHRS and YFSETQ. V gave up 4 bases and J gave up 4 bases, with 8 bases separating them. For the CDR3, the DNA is TGCGCCAGCAGCCCGCCGAGCACCGGGGAGCTGTTTTTT. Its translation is CASSPPSTGELFF.

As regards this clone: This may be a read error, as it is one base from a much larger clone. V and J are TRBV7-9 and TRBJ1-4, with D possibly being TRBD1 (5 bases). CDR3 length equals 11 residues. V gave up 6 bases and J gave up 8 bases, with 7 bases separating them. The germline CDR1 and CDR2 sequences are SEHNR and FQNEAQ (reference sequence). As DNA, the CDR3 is TGTGCCAGCAGTGAGGGGGAAAAACTGTTTTTT. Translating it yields CASSEGEKLFF.

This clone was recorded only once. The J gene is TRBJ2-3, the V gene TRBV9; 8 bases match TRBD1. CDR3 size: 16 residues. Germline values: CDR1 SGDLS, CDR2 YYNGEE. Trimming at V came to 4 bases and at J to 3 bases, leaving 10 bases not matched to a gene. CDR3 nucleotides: TGTGCCAGCAGCCCATACGGACAGGGCGGAACAGATACGCAGTATTTT. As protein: CASSPYGQGGTDTQYF.

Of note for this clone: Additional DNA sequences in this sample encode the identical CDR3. This CDR3 reads CSARIYEQYF. CDR3 DNA: TGCAGTGCTAGGATCTACGAGCAGTACTTC. This chain joins TRBV20-1 and TRBJ2-7; D is uncertain. The germline V gene encodes CDR1 DFQATT and CDR2 SNEGSKA (reference sequence). This CDR3 is 10 amino acids long. V gave up 3 bases and J gave up 3 bases, with 3 bases separating them.

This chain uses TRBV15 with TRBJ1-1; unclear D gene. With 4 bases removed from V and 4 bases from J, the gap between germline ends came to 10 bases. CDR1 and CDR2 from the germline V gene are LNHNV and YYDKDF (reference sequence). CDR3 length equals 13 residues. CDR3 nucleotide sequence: TGTGCCACCAGCATGGTGGGAGCCACTGAAGCTTTCTTT. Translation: CATSMVGATEAFF.

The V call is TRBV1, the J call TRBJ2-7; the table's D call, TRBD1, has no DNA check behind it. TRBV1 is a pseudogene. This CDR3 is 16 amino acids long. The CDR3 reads CTSSQVLGQSDYEQYF. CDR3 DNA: TGCACCAGCAGCCAAGTTCTGGGACAGAGTGACTACGAGCAGTACTTC.

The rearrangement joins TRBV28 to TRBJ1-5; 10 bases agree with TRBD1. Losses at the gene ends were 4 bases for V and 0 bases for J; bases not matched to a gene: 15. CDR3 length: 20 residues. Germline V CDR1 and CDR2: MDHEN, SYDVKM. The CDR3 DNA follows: TGTGCCAGCAGTTATCAACCCGGGACAGGGGCCGTCTATAGCAATCAGCCCCAGCATTTT. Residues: CASSYQPGTGAVYSNQPQHF. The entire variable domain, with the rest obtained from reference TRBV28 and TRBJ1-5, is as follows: DVKVTQSSRYLVKRTGEKVFLECVQDMDHENMFWYRQDPGLGLRLIYFSYDVKMKEKGDIPEGYSVSREKKERFSLILESASTNQTSMYLCASSYQPGTGAVYSNQPQHFGDGTRLSIL.

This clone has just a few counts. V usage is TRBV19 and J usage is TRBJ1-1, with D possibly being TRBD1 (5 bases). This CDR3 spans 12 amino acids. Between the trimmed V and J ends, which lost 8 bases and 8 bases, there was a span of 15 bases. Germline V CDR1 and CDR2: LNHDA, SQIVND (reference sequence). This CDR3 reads CASGSLRGEAFF. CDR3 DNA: TGTGCCAGTGGCTCCTTACGGGGCGAAGCTTTCTTT.

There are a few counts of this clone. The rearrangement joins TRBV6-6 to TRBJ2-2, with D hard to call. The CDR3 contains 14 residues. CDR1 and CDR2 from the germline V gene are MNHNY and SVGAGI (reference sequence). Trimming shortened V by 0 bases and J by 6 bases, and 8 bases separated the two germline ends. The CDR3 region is CASSYSHVAGELFF. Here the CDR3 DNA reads TGTGCCAGCAGTTACTCGCACGTCGCCGGGGAGCTGTTTTTT.

CDR3 DNA: TGTGCCAGCAGCCCGAGAGGTTTCGAGACCCAGTACTTC. Its translation is CASSPRGFETQYF. The chain employs TRBV5-4 and TRBJ2-5; D is undetermined. This CDR3 has 13 amino acids. Trimming removed 4 bases at V and 5 bases at J, with 12 bases between. Looked up from germline, CDR1 is SGHNT and CDR2 is YYREEE (reference sequence).

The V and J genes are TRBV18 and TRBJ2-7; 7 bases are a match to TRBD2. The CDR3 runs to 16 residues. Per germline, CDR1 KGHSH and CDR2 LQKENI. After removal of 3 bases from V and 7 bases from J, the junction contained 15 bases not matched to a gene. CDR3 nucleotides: TGTGCCAGCTCACCTCTCTTGTGGGAGGGCATGGGAGAGCAGTACTTC. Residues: CASSPLLWEGMGEQYF. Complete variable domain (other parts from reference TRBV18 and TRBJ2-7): NAGVMQNPRHLVRRRGQEARLRCSPMKGHSHVYWYRQLPEEGLKFMVYLQKENIIDESGMPKERFSAEFPKEGPSILRIQQVVRGDSAAYFCASSPLLWEGMGEQYFGPGTRLTVT.

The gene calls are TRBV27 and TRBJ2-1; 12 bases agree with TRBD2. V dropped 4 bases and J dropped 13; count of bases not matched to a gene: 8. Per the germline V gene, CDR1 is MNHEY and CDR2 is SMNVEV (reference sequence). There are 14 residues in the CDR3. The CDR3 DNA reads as TGTGCCAGCAGTTCCTACGGACTAGCGGGAACCCAGTTCTTC. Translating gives CASSSYGLAGTQFF.

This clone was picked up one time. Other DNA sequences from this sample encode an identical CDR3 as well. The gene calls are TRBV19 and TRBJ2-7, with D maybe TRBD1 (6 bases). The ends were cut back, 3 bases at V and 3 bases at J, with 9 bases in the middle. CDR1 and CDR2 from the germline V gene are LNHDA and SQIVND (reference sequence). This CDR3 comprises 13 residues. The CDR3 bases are TGTGCCAGTAGTATCCGAGGGGGCTACGAGCAGTACTTC. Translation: CASSIRGGYEQYF.

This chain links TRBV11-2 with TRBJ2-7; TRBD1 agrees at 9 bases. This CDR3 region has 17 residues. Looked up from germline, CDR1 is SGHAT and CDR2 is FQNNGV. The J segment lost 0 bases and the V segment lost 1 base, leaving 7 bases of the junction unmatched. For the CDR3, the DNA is TGTGCCAGCAGCTTAGGTTACACAGGGGGCCGCTCCTACGAGCAGTACTTC. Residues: CASSLGYTGGRSYEQYF.